This T cell receptor beta chain was captured by sequencing in a study of shared clonotypes between healthy human individuals. Produced via immunoSEQ multiplex PCR; TCRdb's table is partial and in-frame only. Of about 2.4 million clones listed, 93% are singletons. This CDR3 contains 13 residues. V lost 3 bases, J lost 6 bases, and 12 bases lay in between. From germline, CDR1 is SGHNT and CDR2 YYREEE (reference sequence). This clone was counted once. The specimen sequenced was naive CD4+ T cells from PBMCs. Stated subset: CD45RA+ positively selected. The source of this sequence is a man aged 18 to 30 in good health. Some clones in this sample may be carry-over from other donors' samples. The rearrangement links TRBV5-4 to TRBJ1-2; a weak D match, TRBD1 (6 bases). This CDR3 reads CASSSPGGHGYTF. The DNA of the CDR3 is TGTGCCAGCAGCTCCCCGGGGGGCCATGGCTACACCTTC.